What follows are 21 T cell receptor beta chains derived from one specimen sequenced in a study of blood T cell repertoires in COVID-19. Sequencing used immunoSEQ multiplex PCR; TCRdb keeps in-frame clones, though not all of them. The top ten clones hold approximately 6% of a sample with 190,000 or so clones, about 87% of them seen once. The sample comprised peripheral blood. Source of these receptors: a man between 60 and 75 years old who had recovered from COVID-19.

This chain uses TRBV30 with TRBJ1-2; D is unclear. The CDR3 length is 11 residues. Germline V CDR1 and CDR2: GTSNPN, SVGIG (reference sequence). V shed 2 bases and J shed 3 bases, with 4 bases lying between them. The CDR3 protein is CAWSTYYGYTF. The DNA for the CDR3 is TGTGCCTGGAGTACATACTATGGCTACACCTTC.

This chain uses TRBV5-1 with TRBJ1-1, with TRBD1 identical over 8 bases. This CDR3 region has 15 residues. Germline CDR1 SGHRS, CDR2 YFSETQ. V shed 3 bases and J 0 bases; nucleotides not matched to a gene: 4. This chain's CDR3 is CASSSGQGMNTEAFF. For the CDR3, the DNA is TGCGCCAGCAGCTCCGGACAGGGTATGAACACTGAAGCTTTCTTT.

As regards this clone: An end of the junction does not agree with germline; a read error may underlie this. V is TRBV25-1 and J is TRBJ1-2; tentatively, D is TRBD1 (5 bases). The CDR3 has 10 residues. In germline, CDR1 is MGHDK, CDR2 SYGVNS. DNA for the CDR3: TGTGCCAGCAGTGAACAGGGTTTTGAGTTC. Its translation is CASSEQGFEF.

The V and J genes are TRBV25-1 and TRBJ1-4, with 7 bases matching TRBD1. The germline CDR1 and CDR2 sequences are MGHDK and SYGVNS. V was clipped by 4 bases and J by 4 bases; unmatched bases: 6. The CDR3 extends over 15 amino acids. The CDR3 region is CASSVGGTVNEKLFF. The CDR3 DNA is TGTGCCAGCAGTGTAGGGGGGACAGTTAATGAAAAACTGTTTTTT.

V is TRBV18 and J is TRBJ2-7; perhaps TRBD1 as D (6 bases). CDR3 length: 13 residues. The V and J ends lost 6 bases and 7 bases respectively, with 16 bases between them. CDR1 KGHSH and CDR2 LQKENI come from the germline V gene. CDR3 in DNA: TGTGCCAGCTCCGACCCAGGGGTGGAGGAGCAGTACTTC. Translated: CASSDPGVEEQYF.

This chain uses TRBV6-5 with TRBJ1-2; D is undetermined. V lost 6 bases to trimming and J lost 5 bases, with 13 bases between them. Germline V gene lookup returns CDR1 MNHEY and CDR2 SVGAGI. This CDR3 region has 13 residues. The CDR3 DNA is TGTGCCAGCAGACCCCCGGCCGGGTATGGCTACACCTTC. Protein product: CASRPPAGYGYTF.

This clone was seen once. V usage is TRBV29-1 and J usage is TRBJ1-1; the match to TRBD1 covers 9 bases. Germline V gene lookup returns CDR1 SQVTM and CDR2 ANQGSEA. The CDR3 length is 15 residues. The junction had 13 bases not matched to a gene; V was cut back by 5 bases and J by 6 bases. The CDR3 loop is CSVSQGAGVGAEAFF. CDR3 sequence (DNA): TGCAGCGTTTCACAGGGGGCGGGAGTCGGGGCTGAAGCTTTCTTT.

The J gene is TRBJ1-2, the V gene TRBV30; 11 nucleotides line up with TRBD1. The V gene's germline CDR1 is GTSNPN and CDR2 SVGIG (reference sequence). Unmatched junction bases numbered 8, after V lost 3 bases and J lost 2 bases. The CDR3 contains 16 residues. This CDR3 reads CAWRVFGTGGNYGYTF. The CDR3 DNA is TGTGCCTGGAGAGTATTCGGGACAGGGGGGAACTATGGCTACACCTTC.

The chain uses TRBV20-1 and TRBJ2-1, with 9 bases matching TRBD2. Germline CDR1 reads DFQATT; CDR2 reads SNEGSKA (reference sequence). CDR3 size: 16 residues. J was trimmed by 4 bases and V by 6 bases; bases with no gene match: 13. In DNA form, the CDR3 reads TGCAGTGCCAGTCCCCAAGCGGGAGGTCGATACAATGAGCAGTTCTTC. It encodes CSASPQAGGRYNEQFF.

This chain connects TRBV7-2 to TRBJ1-2, with 7 positions matching TRBD1. The V gene end was trimmed by 1 base and the J gene end by 6 bases; junction bases not matched to a gene: 11. CDR1 SGHTA and CDR2 FQGNSA come from the germline V gene. The CDR3 contains 16 residues. CDR3 loop: CASSLGGTAPSDGYTF. CDR3 DNA: TGTGCCAGCAGCTTAGGCGGGACAGCCCCCTCCGATGGCTACACCTTC.

The chain links TRBV18 to TRBJ2-6; D remains unclear. CDR1 is KGHSH and CDR2 is LQKENI in the germline V gene. The CDR3 covers 15 residues. Trimming took 4 bases from V and 4 from J, leaving 11 bases between them. The chain's CDR3 is CASSRGANGANVLTF. The CDR3 coding sequence is TGTGCCAGCTCACGAGGAGCGAACGGGGCCAACGTCCTGACTTTC.

The chain employs TRBV10-2 and TRBJ2-5, with D maybe TRBD2 (6 bases). The germline V and J ends were trimmed by 6 bases and 5 bases, with 16 bases remaining between them. This CDR3 contains 14 residues. Per germline, CDR1 WSHSY and CDR2 SAAADI. The CDR3 sequence is CASRTGVEGETQYF. Written as DNA, the CDR3 is TGCGCCAGCAGAACGGGCGTGGAGGGGGAGACCCAGTACTTC.

V gene TRBV30 combines with J gene TRBJ1-1; 9 bases match TRBD1. The CDR3 consists of 13 residues. Germline V gene data show CDR1 as GTSNPN and CDR2 as SVGIG (reference sequence). J gave up 3 bases and V 2 bases, and 1 base lay outside the gene matches. The CDR3 here is CAWSRQGDTEAFF. CDR3 coding DNA: TGTGCCTGGAGTCGACAGGGGGACACTGAAGCTTTCTTT.

The chain joins TRBV29-1 to TRBJ2-2; 10 bases align to TRBD1. The CDR3 has 13 residues. V trimming: 6 bases; J trimming: 7 bases; junction bases outside the gene matches: 5. The V gene's germline CDR1 is SQVTM and CDR2 ANQGSEA. CDR3 protein: CSVRQGAGGELFF. The CDR3 DNA sequence: TGCAGCGTCAGACAGGGGGCTGGCGGGGAGCTGTTTTTT.

The rearrangement links TRBV3-1 (or the pseudogene TRBV3-2) to TRBJ2-3; 7 bases are shared with TRBD2. The CDR3 covers 16 residues. Germline CDR1 LGHDT, CDR2 YNNKEL (reference sequence). V trimming: 1 base; J trimming: 2 bases; junction bases outside the gene matches: 6. The DNA of the CDR3 is TGTGCCAGCAGCCAAGGGGGGGGATACGACACAGATACGCAGTATTTT. Protein product: CASSQGGGYDTDTQYF.

The rearrangement links TRBV2 to TRBJ1-1; TRBD1 aligns across 7 bases. Unmatched junction bases numbered 9, after V lost 7 bases and J lost 4 bases. CDR3 length equals 14 residues. CDR1 SNHLY and CDR2 FYNNEI come from the germline V gene. The chain's CDR3 is CASTRGSGGTEAFF. The CDR3 region has the DNA TGTGCCAGCACCAGGGGGTCAGGGGGCACTGAAGCTTTCTTT. The whole variable domain, filled in from reference TRBV2 and TRBJ1-1, reads EPEVTQTPSHQVTQMGQEVILRCVPISNHLYFYWYRQILGQKVEFLVSFYNNEISEKSEIFDDQFSVERPDGSNFTLKIRSTKLEDSAMYFCASTRGSGGTEAFFGQGTRLTVV.

This clone has just one count. This rearrangement joins TRBV18 to TRBJ1-4; a possible D gene is TRBD1 (5 bases). The CDR3 is 16 amino acids. The germline V and J ends were trimmed by 1 base and 4 bases, with 13 bases remaining between them. Germline V gives CDR1 KGHSH, CDR2 LQKENI. CDR3 nucleotide sequence: TGTGCCAGCTCACCACAACCCGGGACTATTAATGAAAAACTGTTTTTT. Its translation is CASSPQPGTINEKLFF.

The rearrangement uses TRBV9 and TRBJ1-1; D may be TRBD1 (6 bases). V was pared by 3 bases and J by 6 bases, with 18 bases between. The germline V gene encodes CDR1 SGDLS and CDR2 YYNGEE. The CDR3 has 15 residues. CDR3 sequence: CASSALQGPTAEAFF. CDR3 coding DNA: TGTGCCAGCAGCGCCCTTCAGGGGCCGACGGCTGAAGCTTTCTTT.

The chain is built from TRBV5-4 and TRBJ2-1; 12 bases fit TRBD2. The CDR3 runs to 20 residues. The V segment lost 4 bases and the J segment 7 bases; nucleotides outside the gene matches: 21. Germline V gives CDR1 SGHNT, CDR2 YYREEE (reference sequence). The CDR3 spells CASSAWGLAGGQAPMNEQFF. CDR3 DNA sequence: TGTGCCAGCAGCGCCTGGGGACTAGCGGGCGGGCAGGCCCCTATGAATGAGCAGTTCTTC.

The rearrangement uses TRBV20-1 and TRBJ1-2; maybe TRBD1 (6 bases). Germline V gene lookup returns CDR1 DFQATT and CDR2 SNEGSKA (reference sequence). V was trimmed by 1 base and J by 8 bases, leaving 8 bases between them. This CDR3 comprises 11 residues. This CDR3 reads CSARAGQGYTF. As DNA, the CDR3 is TGCAGTGCTAGAGCCGGACAGGGCTACACCTTC.

This chain links TRBV13 with TRBJ1-1; D not resolved. V gave up 2 bases and J gave up 0 bases, with 4 bases separating them. The V gene's germline CDR1 is PRHDT and CDR2 FYEKMQ (reference sequence). The CDR3 runs 13 residues. The CDR3 DNA is TGTGCCAGCAGCTTAACAGTGAACACTGAAGCTTTCTTT. Its translation: CASSLTVNTEAFF.